One and the same sample provided the 7 T cell receptor beta chains below, sequenced in a study of blood T cell repertoires in COVID-19. The protocol was immunoSEQ multiplex PCR, while the TCRdb copy is restricted to in-frame clones and leaves out a portion. This sample has about 300,000 clones, with 91% found just once. The sequenced material came from peripheral blood. The receptors shown here come from a woman aged 30 to 39 with COVID-19, enrolled during active disease.

V gene TRBV7-9 combines with J gene TRBJ1-4; TRBD1 matches 9 bases. CDR1 and CDR2 from the germline V gene are SEHNR and FQNEAQ (reference sequence). There are 14 residues in the CDR3. The V segment lost 4 bases and the J segment 7 bases; nucleotides outside the gene matches: 4. Written as DNA, the CDR3 is TGTGCCAGCAGCTCCCGGACAGGGGTTGAAAAACTGTTTTTT. It is translated as CASSSRTGVEKLFF.

This clone was found once. V gene TRBV29-1 combines with J gene TRBJ2-2; D possibly corresponds to TRBD1 (6 bases). V dropped 2 bases and J dropped 5 bases, with 12 bases sitting between them. CDR3 length equals 14 residues. Germline-derived CDR1 and CDR2 are SQVTM and ANQGSEA. CDR3 residues: CSVERVDSTGELFF. CDR3 DNA: TGCAGCGTTGAAAGGGTGGACAGTACCGGGGAGCTGTTTTTT.

This clone was counted only a few times. The chain uses TRBV30 and TRBJ1-1, with 9 bases that match TRBD1. The CDR3 contains 14 residues. Germline V lookup: CDR1 GTSNPN, CDR2 SVGIG (reference sequence). Trimming removed 2 bases from V and 7 bases from J; junction bases left unmatched: 8. The CDR3 is CAWSYRDRVNEAFF. CDR3 nucleotides: TGTGCCTGGAGTTACCGGGACAGGGTTAATGAAGCTTTCTTT.

This rearrangement joins TRBV7-9 to TRBJ2-7; 11 bases agree with TRBD1. V was clipped by 0 bases and J by 2 bases; unmatched bases: 0. The germline gives CDR1 SEHNR, CDR2 FQNEAQ (reference sequence). The CDR3 is 15 amino acids. The CDR3 sequence is CASSLAGQGAYEQYF. In DNA, the CDR3 is TGTGCCAGCAGCTTAGCGGGACAGGGGGCCTACGAGCAGTACTTC.

CDR3 bases: TGTGCCTGGAGGCCGGACAGGGGTAGTGGGAACACTGAAGCTTTCTTT. The encoded protein is CAWRPDRGSGNTEAFF. The J gene is TRBJ1-1, the V gene TRBV30; 9 bases agree with TRBD1. V shed 3 bases, J shed 1 base, and the junction held 9 bases outside the gene matches. Per the germline V gene, CDR1 is GTSNPN and CDR2 is SVGIG (reference sequence). This CDR3 is 16 amino acids long.

The chain combines TRBV5-6 with TRBJ2-1; 8 bases match TRBD2. The germline gives CDR1 SGHDT, CDR2 YYEEEE. This CDR3 region has 14 residues. V was pared by 6 bases and J by 7 bases, with 9 bases of the junction left unmatched. CDR3 in amino acids: CASTSGLAVNEQFF. CDR3 coding DNA: TGTGCCAGCACCAGCGGACTAGCTGTTAATGAGCAGTTCTTC.

The chain recombines TRBV7-7 with TRBJ1-1; D unclear. Germline V gives CDR1 SSHAT, CDR2 FNYEAQ (reference sequence). Trimming pared 5 bases from V and 1 base from J, leaving 14 bases between. This CDR3 contains 15 residues. DNA for the CDR3: TGTGCCAGCAGCCCAGTGCAGGCTTCGAACACTGAAGCTTTCTTT. Protein product: CASSPVQASNTEAFF.